The 15 T cell receptor beta chains below were found in one sample sequenced in a study of blood T cells in healthy people across ages. Sample-barcoded 5' priming and a J-beta primer mix drove a second PCR of roughly 6 to 12 cycles. Using its own MiXCR run on the 5' RACE reads, TCRdb lists one record per CDR3 protein. This sample has about 1.6 million distinct CDR3 sequences, with roughly a third found just once. What was sequenced was blood. These receptors all come from a woman aged 25 to 39 in good health.

The chain couples TRBV21-1 to TRBJ2-3; the D call TRBD1 from the table was never checked on the DNA. TRBV21-1 is marked as a pseudogene. The CDR3 spans 20 residues. This chain's CDR3 is CASSKGPAINICWPTDTQYF. CDR3 DNA: TGTGCCAGCAGCAAAGGCCCGGCCATCAACATTTGTTGGCCCACAGATACGCAGTATTTT.

The chain has TRBV10-2 and TRBJ2-4, with D perhaps matching TRBD1 (6 bases). The DNA end favors TRBJ2-7, so the J call may be wrong. The length of the CDR3 is 14 residues. From germline, CDR1 is WSHSY and CDR2 SAAADI. The CDR3 here is CASSDSGDYYEQYF. The DNA for the CDR3 is TGCGCCAGCAGTGACTCAGGGGATTACTACGAGCAGTACTTC.

A word on this clonotype: The junction departs from the called germline gene at one end, perhaps through a read error. The rearrangement uses TRBV6-1 and TRBJ2-3; 7 bases line up with TRBD1. The CDR3 is 16 amino acids. Germline V gene data show CDR1 as MNHNS and CDR2 as SASEGT. In nucleotides, the CDR3 is TGTGCCGGCAGTGAATCGGCAGGGGGATTTACAGATACGCAGTATTTT. Its translation is CAGSESAGGFTDTQYF.

The V and J genes are TRBV2 and TRBJ2-3; no clear D. Trimming pared 3 bases from V and 10 bases from J, leaving 11 bases between. This CDR3 has 12 residues. Germline assignment: CDR1 SNHLY and CDR2 FYNNEI. CDR3 sequence reads: CASSDRTKAQYF. As DNA, the CDR3 is TGTGCCAGCAGTGATCGGACCAAAGCGCAGTATTTT.

This clonotype was observed many times. The rearrangement joins TRBV4-1 to TRBJ2-3; D not certain. Trimming removed 3 bases at V and 4 bases at J, with 5 bases between. The germline CDR1 and CDR2 sequences are MGHRA and YSYEKL. This CDR3 is 12 amino acids long. The CDR3 sequence is CASSQIADTQYF. As DNA, the CDR3 is TGCGCCAGCAGCCAGATAGCAGATACGCAGTATTTT.

There are a few counts of this clonotype. The V and J genes are TRBV15 and TRBJ1-5; D gene ambiguous. The CDR3 length is 13 residues. Between the trimmed V and J ends, which lost 5 bases and 1 base, there was a span of 6 bases. Germline assignment: CDR1 LNHNV and CDR2 YYDKDF (reference sequence). The chain's CDR3 is CATSRTSNQPQHF. The CDR3 DNA reads TGTGCCACCAGCCGGACGAGCAATCAGCCCCAGCATTTT.

This rearrangement joins TRBV6-2 or TRBV6-3 to TRBJ2-3, with no clear D. Germline CDR1 is MNHEY and CDR2 is SVGEGT. The CDR3 consists of 12 residues. V dropped 8 bases and J dropped 6 bases, with 12 bases sitting between them. The CDR3 region has the DNA TGTGCCAGCGGCCCTCCTTCCGATACGCAGTATTTT. Residues: CASGPPSDTQYF.

This clonotype was counted many times. This chain links TRBV5-1 with TRBJ1-2; TRBD1 might be the D (6 bases). This CDR3 has 13 amino acids. Trimming left V 0 bases short and J 6 bases short, with 9 bases between. CDR1 is SGHRS, CDR2 YFSETQ, per germline. CDR3 coding DNA: TGCGCCAGCAGCTTGGAAGGGGGGGATGGCTACACCTTC. Translating gives CASSLEGGDGYTF.

This clonotype was detected a few times. The chain employs TRBV2 and TRBJ2-5; D perhaps matches TRBD2 (6 bases). The germline gives CDR1 SNHLY, CDR2 FYNNEI. Trimming pared 6 bases from V and 3 bases from J, leaving 14 bases between. CDR3 length: 14 residues. CDR3 sequence reads: CASRRRGPEETQYF. The CDR3 nucleotides read TGTGCCAGCAGGAGGCGGGGCCCCGAAGAGACCCAGTACTTC.

This clonotype was seen more than once but under ten times. At one end the junction does not follow the germline gene, possibly because of a read error. The chain is built from TRBV4-1 and TRBJ2-3; TRBD2 matches at 8 bases. The germline gives CDR1 MGHRA, CDR2 YSYEKL. CDR3 length: 16 amino acids. The CDR3 coding sequence is TGCGCCAGCAGTCCAACTCCCCGGGGGGGCCCAGATGCGCAGTATTTT. It yields the protein CASSPTPRGGPDAQYF.

The sample holds a few counts of this clonotype. The rearrangement uses TRBV7-9 and TRBJ2-7; 8 nucleotides match TRBD1. The J segment lost 5 bases and the V segment lost 5 bases, leaving 11 bases of the junction unmatched. Germline values: CDR1 SEHNR, CDR2 FQNEAQ (reference sequence). The CDR3 spans 15 residues. CDR3 in DNA: TGTGCCAGCAGCCCCCGGACAGGGTTGGGGGACGAGCAGTACTTC. Encoded protein: CASSPRTGLGDEQYF.

V is TRBV28 and J is TRBJ1-2, with TRBD1 identical over 8 bases. This CDR3 region has 14 residues. In germline, CDR1 is MDHEN, CDR2 SYDVKM. V trimming: 5 bases; J trimming: 6 bases; junction bases outside the gene matches: 8. In DNA, the CDR3 is TGTGCCAGCAGTGTCGGACAGGGCATCCATGGCTACACCTTC. This gives the protein CASSVGQGIHGYTF.

For this clonotype: A much more abundant neighbour one base away suggests this may be a read error. The genes are TRBV29-1 and TRBJ2-7; 9 positions agree with TRBD1. The DNA matches TRBJ2-5 better at its end, which makes the J call doubtful. The CDR3 extends over 14 amino acids. The germline CDR1 and CDR2 sequences are SQVTM and ANQGSEA. CDR3 DNA: TGCAGCGTTGAATTAGGGACAGGGCGAGAGACCCAGTACTTC. Its translation is CSVELGTGRETQYF.

In this sample, this clonotype turned up a few times. The chain combines TRBV5-1 with TRBJ2-3, with 10 bases that match TRBD1. This CDR3 has 16 amino acids. V lost 4 bases and J lost 4; bases outside the gene matches: 9. Germline V gives CDR1 SGHRS, CDR2 YFSETQ. The CDR3 loop reads CASSPEGQGPADTQYF. The CDR3, as DNA: TGCGCCAGCAGCCCGGAGGGACAGGGGCCAGCAGATACGCAGTATTTT.

This clonotype was detected a few times. The rearrangement joins TRBV9 to TRBJ2-7; maybe TRBD1 (5 bases). The V gene lost 3 bases and the J gene lost 2 bases, with 12 bases spanning the gap. This CDR3 spans 14 amino acids. Looked up from germline, CDR1 is SGDLS and CDR2 is YYNGEE. As DNA, the CDR3 is TGTGCCAGCAGCGACCCGGACACCCCCTACGAGCAGTACTTC. Its translation: CASSDPDTPYEQYF. The variable domain in full, with the rest retrieved from reference TRBV9 and TRBJ2-7, is DSGVTQTPKHLITATGQRVTLRCSPRSGDLSVYWYQQSLDQGLQFLIQYYNGEERAKGNILERFSAQQFPDLHSELNLSSLELGDSALYFCASSDPDTPYEQYFGPGTRLTVT.